The 8 T cell receptor beta chains given below trace back to one sample, sequenced in a study of CD8+ T cells in alopecia areata. The sequencing template was cDNA reverse transcribed from extracted RNA. Method: immunoSEQ multiplex PCR; TCRdb's copy keeps in-frame clones and lacks some. The table records 110,000 or so clones, roughly two fifths of them present only once. Sequencing was carried out using CD4+ T cells sorted from blood. The receptors stem from a human donor with alopecia areata.

In this sample, this clone turned up a few times. The chain couples TRBV29-1 to TRBJ2-7; D may correspond to TRBD1 or TRBD2 (5 bases each). Per germline, CDR1 SQVTM and CDR2 ANQGSEA. Trimming left V 1 base short and J 3 bases short, with 13 bases between. This CDR3 region has 14 residues. CDR3 sequence reads: CSVEGGPNHYEQYF. CDR3 coding DNA: TGCAGCGTTGAAGGGGGACCGAACCACTACGAGCAGTACTTC.

V is TRBV5-6 and J is TRBJ2-2; no firm D call. Germline assignment: CDR1 SGHDT and CDR2 YYEEEE. Trimming removed 2 bases from V and 2 bases from J, with 7 bases in between. CDR3 length equals 14 residues. The CDR3 sequence: CASSFGVNTGELFF. The CDR3 DNA follows: TGTGCCAGCAGCTTTGGGGTCAACACCGGGGAGCTGTTTTTT.

The chain has TRBV29-1 and TRBJ1-1; no reliable D call. Germline CDR1 SQVTM, CDR2 ANQGSEA. The CDR3 spans 13 residues. The germline V and J ends were trimmed by 3 bases and 5 bases, with 13 bases remaining between them. The CDR3 here is CSVDRQTETEAFF. The CDR3 region has the DNA TGCAGCGTTGACCGGCAAACCGAGACTGAAGCTTTCTTT. Full variable domain (outside the CDR3, taken from reference TRBV29-1 and TRBJ1-1): SAVISQKPSRDICQRGTSLTIQCQVDSQVTMMFWYRQQPGQSLTLIATANQGSEATYESGFVIDKFPISRPNLTFSTLTVSNMSPEDSSIYLCSVDRQTETEAFFGQGTRLTVV.

The chain links TRBV5-1 to TRBJ2-6; unclear D gene. CDR1 is SGHRS and CDR2 is YFSETQ in the germline V gene. This CDR3 has 16 residues. Trimming took 1 base from V and 0 from J, leaving 8 bases between them. The CDR3 loop reads CASSLTANSGANVLTF. The CDR3 DNA reads TGCGCCAGCAGCTTGACAGCGAACTCTGGGGCCAACGTCCTGACTTTC. Drawing the rest from reference TRBV5-1 and TRBJ2-6, the complete variable domain is KAGVTQTPRYLIKTRGQQVTLSCSPISGHRSVSWYQQTPGQGLQFLFEYFSETQRNKGNFPGRFSGRQFSNSRSEMNVSTLELGDSALYLCASSLTANSGANVLTFGAGSRLTVL.

This clone occurred a few times. The chain combines TRBV28 with TRBJ1-2; the D is unclear. V was pared by 3 bases and J by 8 bases, with 7 bases between. The CDR3 is 11 residues long. CDR1 and CDR2 (germline): MDHEN, SYDVKM. The CDR3 DNA reads TGTGCCAGCAGTTTCCGCGGAGGCTACACCTTC. It specifies CASSFRGGYTF.

Here the CDR3 reads CASSPDGRGYTF. CDR3 nucleotide sequence: TGTGCCAGCAGTCCAGACGGGCGTGGCTACACCTTC. The chain combines TRBV28 with TRBJ1-2; D unresolved. The CDR3 is 12 amino acids. V gave up 5 bases and J gave up 7 bases, with 11 bases separating them. Germline values: CDR1 MDHEN, CDR2 SYDVKM.

This clone appeared a few times. J is TRBJ2-7 and V is TRBV28; perhaps TRBD1 as D (6 bases). The V end lost 8 bases, the J end lost 1 base, and 12 bases lay between the germline ends. CDR1 is MDHEN and CDR2 is SYDVKM in the germline V gene. The CDR3 has 13 amino acids. CDR3 loop: CASLPGQSYEQYF. In DNA, the CDR3 is TGTGCCAGCCTACCGGGACAATCCTACGAGCAGTACTTC.

There are a few counts of this clone. Other DNA sequences from this sample encode an identical CDR3 as well. The V call is TRBV5-1, the J call TRBJ2-3; D is unresolved. V dropped 0 bases and J dropped 1 base, with 6 bases sitting between them. This CDR3 spans 14 amino acids. Germline V CDR1 and CDR2: SGHRS, YFSETQ. The CDR3 DNA sequence: TGCGCCAGCAGCTTGGTCACGGGCACAGATACGCAGTATTTT. Protein sequence: CASSLVTGTDTQYF.